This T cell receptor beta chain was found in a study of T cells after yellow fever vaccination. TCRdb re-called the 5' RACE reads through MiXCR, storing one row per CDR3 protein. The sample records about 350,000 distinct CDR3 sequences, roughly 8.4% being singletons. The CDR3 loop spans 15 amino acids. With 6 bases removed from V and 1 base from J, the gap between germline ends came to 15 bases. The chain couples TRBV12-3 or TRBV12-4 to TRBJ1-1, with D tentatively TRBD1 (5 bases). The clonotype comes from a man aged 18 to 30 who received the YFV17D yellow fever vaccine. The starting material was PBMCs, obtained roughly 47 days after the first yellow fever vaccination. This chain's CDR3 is CASSLRGLANTEAFF. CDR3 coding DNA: TGTGCCAGCAGCCTAAGGGGCCTAGCGAACACTGAAGCTTTCTTT.